This is a list of T cell receptor beta chains from one sample in a study of T-cell memory formation after mild COVID-19. Each CDR3 protein gets one entry after TCRdb re-called the 5' RACE reads with MiXCR. The sample carries roughly 350,000 distinct CDR3 sequences, 25% to 30% recorded once. Sequencing was performed on PBMCs or a T cell subset sorted from them (not recorded which). The receptors were sampled from an adult woman who had mild COVID-19 (a few samples of this study predate the infection). Cell type and time point are not known. The CDR3 runs from the conserved cysteine through the conserved F or W. D genes are given only for firm matches. Clone size, where shown, is once, few, many, or a class for clones that have expanded.

many TRBJ2-7 NA TRBV29-1 TGCAGCGTTAAAAAAATGGTCGGGGGCAAGGGATTCTACGAGCAGTACTTC CSVKKMVGGKGFYEQYF
NA TRBJ2-7 NA TRBV6-2/TRBV6-3 TGTGCCAGCAGTTACGGACACCACTACGAGCAGTACTTC CASSYGHHYEQYF
many TRBJ2-7 NA TRBV12-3/TRBV12-4 TGTGCCAGCAGTTTAATGCGGGTCTACGAGCAGTACTTC CASSLMRVYEQYF
few TRBJ1-1 NA TRBV3-1 TGTGCCAGCAGCCAAGGGTTCGCGAACACTGAAGCTTTCTTT CASSQGFANTEAFF
NA TRBJ2-5 TRBD1 TRBV24-1 TGTGCCACCAGTGATTTCGGGAGACAGGGGACAGAGACCCAGTACTTC CATSDFGRQGTETQYF
NA TRBJ2-2 NA TRBV7-9 TGTGCCAGCAGCTTAGGTGAAGGCGAGACGGTCACCGGGGAGCTGTTTTTT CASSLGEGETVTGELFF
few TRBJ2-3 NA TRBV5-1 TGCGCCAGCAGCGTCGGGAGCACAGATACGCAGTATTTT CASSVGSTDTQYF
NA TRBJ1-2 NA TRBV4-1 TGCGTCAGCAGCCAAGCAGTCACTAACTATGGCTACACCTTC CVSSQAVTNYGYTF
NA TRBJ2-5 NA TRBV5-1 TGCGCCAGCAGCTTGAGATCGTTACAAGAGACCCAGTACTTC CASSLRSLQETQYF
few TRBJ2-7 TRBD2 TRBV2 TGTGCCAGCCGGACTAGCGGGACGGTCGAGCAGTACTTC CASRTSGTVEQYF
few TRBJ1-3 TRBD1 TRBV18 TGTGCCAGCTCACCGGGACAGACCTCTGGAAACACCATATATTTT CASSPGQTSGNTIYF
many TRBJ2-7 TRBD1 TRBV2 TGTGCCAGCAGCCGAAAGGGACCAACAGGGGTCGAGCAGTACTTC CASSRKGPTGVEQYF
few TRBJ1-1 NA TRBV7-2 TGTGCCAGCAGCTTACAGGGATCGCGCTTGAACACTGAAGCTTTCTTT CASSLQGSRLNTEAFF
NA TRBJ2-5 NA TRBV7-9 TGTGCCAGCAGCTTATCAGAGGGGTACGAAGAGACCCAGTACTTC CASSLSEGYEETQYF
NA TRBJ1-2 NA TRBV7-8 TGTGCCAGCAGCCCTAGGAGTCAGGCAGGATACTATGGCTACACCTTC CASSPRSQAGYYGYTF
few TRBJ2-7 NA TRBV18 TGTGCCAGCTCACCTCCCTGGACTGAAGGGGCCCAGTACTTC CASSPPWTEGAQYF
few TRBJ1-2 TRBD1 TRBV7-9 TGTGCCAGCAGCTTAGCCCCCGGAGGGACAGCGTGGATAGATGGCTACACCTTC CASSLAPGGTAWIDGYTF
NA TRBJ2-1 NA TRBV20-1 TGCAGTGCTCCGGGCTCCTACAATGAGCAGTTCTTC CSAPGSYNEQFF
few TRBJ2-7 NA TRBV11-2 TGTGCCAGCAGCTTAGTAGGAGAGTCCTACGAGCAGTACTTC CASSLVGESYEQYF